This T cell receptor (beta chain) was recorded in a study of shared clonotypes between healthy human individuals. Sequenced by immunoSEQ multiplex PCR; TCRdb stores in-frame clones only, minus some. The sample consists of roughly 760,000 clones, about 74% of them appearing once. The CDR3 covers 15 residues. Looked up from germline, CDR1 is MNHEY and CDR2 is SMNVEV (reference sequence). The trim removed 1 base at V and 6 bases at J, leaving 7 bases unmatched. This clonotype was sampled from a woman in her 30s in good health. J is TRBJ1-1 and V is TRBV27; 8 bases agree with TRBD1. Sequencing was carried out using memory CD4+ T cells sorted from blood. As for subset: CD45RA-negative fraction. CDR3 nucleotide sequence: TGTGCCAGCAGTTTATTGCAGGGGGCAGGGGCTGAAGCTTTCTTT. Translated, it gives CASSLLQGAGAEAFF.